This TCR beta chain was sequenced during a study of cytomegalovirus exposure and HLA in healthy donors. Study in general: The roughly 670 first-cohort repertoires and the approximately 110 validation repertoires shared the same platform, a later analysis reported.

The V gene's germline CDR1 is SNHLY and CDR2 FYNNEI. Trimming pared 6 bases from V and 8 bases from J, leaving 7 bases between. CDR3 size: 11 residues. This table comes from immunoSEQ multiplex PCR, and its TCRdb copy is limited to in-frame clones, with some not included. This table holds about 98,000 clones, around 88% found once. The rearrangement joins TRBV2 to TRBJ1-4; D not certain. Sequencing was carried out using PBMCs. This sequence was found in a woman aged 25 to 39 in good health and CMV-seronegative. CDR3 protein: CASSPQEKLFF. DNA of the CDR3: TGTGCCAGCAGCCCCCAAGAAAAACTGTTTTTT.